The 24 T cell receptor beta chains below all came from one sample that was sequenced in a study of CD8 T cell repertoires and HIV-1 epitope variants. The antigens for these receptors are not known. Some clones are missing from TCRdb's copy, which holds only in-frame ones; the method was immunoSEQ multiplex PCR. The repertoire includes roughly 4,800 clones, almost 65% of them detected once, and roughly 40% sits in the top ten. The sequencing input was cultured CD8+ T cells derived from PBMCs. These receptors were collected from a male donor with HIV.

The chain is built from TRBV10-3 and TRBJ2-3; 8 positions agree with TRBD1. The CDR3 totals 14 residues. Looked up from germline, CDR1 is ENHRY and CDR2 is SYGVKD. V trimming: 11 bases; J trimming: 0 bases; junction bases outside the gene matches: 7. The CDR3 sequence: CAVQQGVSTDTQYF. In DNA form, the CDR3 reads TGTGCCGTGCAACAGGGGGTCAGCACAGATACGCAGTATTTT.

The rearrangement joins TRBV4-1 to TRBJ2-1; TRBD2 matches 12 bases. From germline, CDR1 is MGHRA and CDR2 YSYEKL. The CDR3 is 17 amino acids. V trimming: 0 bases; J trimming: 5 bases; junction bases outside the gene matches: 5. CDR3 nucleotide sequence: TGCGCCAGCAGCCAAGACCTAGCGGGGGGGCACGACAATGAGCAGTTCTTC. It yields the protein CASSQDLAGGHDNEQFF.

The V gene is TRBV7-9, the J gene TRBJ2-1, with TRBD1 matching 7 bases. There are 13 residues in the CDR3. CDR1 and CDR2 (germline): SEHNR, FQNEAQ (reference sequence). The junction had 2 bases not matched to a gene; V was cut back by 1 base and J by 8 bases. In DNA form, the CDR3 reads TGTGCCAGCAGCTTAGGACAGGGACATGAGCAGTTCTTC. As protein: CASSLGQGHEQFF.

This clone occurred a few times. CDR3 sequence reads: CATTWGAGELFF. The CDR3, as DNA: TGTGCCACTACCTGGGGGGCCGGGGAGCTGTTTTTT. The chain combines TRBV19 with TRBJ2-2; possible D gene TRBD2, 6 bases. Looked up from germline, CDR1 is LNHDA and CDR2 is SQIVND (reference sequence). V lost 10 bases to trimming and J lost 6 bases, with 12 bases between them. This CDR3 is built from 12 residues.

DNA of the CDR3: TGTGCCAGCACCGAGCGGGACCCCTACAATGAGCAGTTCTTC. Its translation is CASTERDPYNEQFF. This chain joins TRBV27 and TRBJ2-1; 7 bases fit TRBD2. The germline gives CDR1 MNHEY, CDR2 SMNVEV (reference sequence). The CDR3 contains 14 residues. V was pared by 7 bases and J by 2 bases, with 5 bases of the junction left unmatched.

The chain recombines TRBV9 with TRBJ2-2, with unresolved D. Germline CDR1 reads SGDLS; CDR2 reads YYNGEE. Deletions cut 0 bases from V and 0 bases from J, with 9 bases between. The CDR3 length is 16 residues. CDR3 residues: CASSVGRRANTGELFF. The CDR3 DNA follows: TGTGCCAGCAGCGTAGGTCGACGGGCGAACACCGGGGAGCTGTTTTTT.

J is TRBJ1-1 and V is TRBV5-6, with D uncertain. V lost 0 bases and J lost 3, with 3 bases in between. The CDR3 has 12 residues. Per germline, CDR1 SGHDT and CDR2 YYEEEE. The CDR3 sequence is CASSLGDTEAFF. CDR3 bases: TGTGCCAGCAGCTTGGGAGACACTGAAGCTTTCTTT.

The chain recombines TRBV5-6 with TRBJ1-4; possible D gene TRBD1, 5 bases. Trimming removed 0 bases from V and 8 bases from J, with 11 bases in between. Per the germline V gene, CDR1 is SGHDT and CDR2 is YYEEEE. The CDR3 extends over 14 amino acids. The CDR3 is CASSLAQEGEKLFF. CDR3 sequence (DNA): TGTGCCAGCAGCTTGGCACAGGAAGGCGAAAAACTGTTTTTT.

Only a few counts were recorded for this clone. CDR3 sequence (DNA): TGTGCCAGCAGTCCCCCCGAGAAGGCCTCCTACGAGCAGTACTTC. Translating it yields CASSPPEKASYEQYF. V and J are TRBV6-5 and TRBJ2-7; D unclear. CDR1 and CDR2 (germline): MNHEY, SVGAGI. This CDR3 spans 15 amino acids. Trimming removed 5 bases from V and 0 bases from J, with 14 bases in between.

The chain couples TRBV2 to TRBJ2-2, with 7 bases lining up with TRBD1. Looked up from germline, CDR1 is SNHLY and CDR2 is FYNNEI. The CDR3 totals 16 residues. After removal of 6 bases from V and 3 bases from J, the junction contained 10 bases not matched to a gene. CDR3 DNA sequence: TGTGCCAGCAGCGGTACACAGGGGTTCGACACCGGGGAGCTGTTTTTT. It yields the protein CASSGTQGFDTGELFF. The full variable domain, with the rest looked up from reference TRBV2 and TRBJ2-2, is EPEVTQTPSHQVTQMGQEVILRCVPISNHLYFYWYRQILGQKVEFLVSFYNNEISEKSEIFDDQFSVERPDGSNFTLKIRSTKLEDSAMYFCASSGTQGFDTGELFFGEGSRLTVL.

The chain employs TRBV5-1 and TRBJ2-2; TRBD2 agrees at 9 bases. The CDR3 consists of 16 residues. Germline CDR1 SGHRS, CDR2 YFSETQ. Germline trimming cut 4 bases from V and 0 bases from J; bases unmatched to any gene: 4. CDR3 DNA sequence: TGCGCCAGCAGCCTAGGACTAGCGCCGAACACCGGGGAGCTGTTTTTT. Protein sequence: CASSLGLAPNTGELFF.

This clone was observed a few times. The rearrangement joins TRBV28 to TRBJ2-1; 10 bases fit TRBD1. The V segment lost 5 bases and the J segment 1 base; nucleotides outside the gene matches: 5. Germline V gene sequence: CDR1 MDHEN, CDR2 SYDVKM. The CDR3 has 16 amino acids. CDR3: CASSTWDRGSYNEQFF. In nucleotides, the CDR3 is TGTGCCAGCAGTACCTGGGACAGGGGATCCTACAATGAGCAGTTCTTC.

This clone was seen only once. This sequence joins TRBV28 and TRBJ2-1; D possibly corresponds to TRBD2 (6 bases). V was shortened by 2 bases and J by 9 bases, with 23 bases between the two germline ends. CDR1 MDHEN and CDR2 SYDVKM come from the germline V gene. This CDR3 comprises 17 residues. CDR3 bases: TGTGCCAGCAGTTTAAGACGGGGGTTCGGGCGGGGAACTGAGCAGTTCTTC. It specifies CASSLRRGFGRGTEQFF. Based on the CDR3 plus reference TRBV28 and TRBJ2-1, the full variable domain is DVKVTQSSRYLVKRTGEKVFLECVQDMDHENMFWYRQDPGLGLRLIYFSYDVKMKEKGDIPEGYSVSREKKERFSLILESASTNQTSMYLCASSLRRGFGRGTEQFFGPGTRLTVL.

This clone showed up just once. The chain has TRBV12-5 and TRBJ2-3; 7 positions match TRBD2. The CDR3 is 15 amino acids. CDR1 is LGHNT and CDR2 is FRNRAP in the germline V gene. The J segment lost 2 bases and the V segment lost 7 bases, leaving 9 bases of the junction unmatched. The CDR3 DNA follows: TGTGCTAGTGCCCTTGGGACTACTTACACAGATACGCAGTATTTT. Encoded protein: CASALGTTYTDTQYF.

The chain joins TRBV28 to TRBJ2-2, with D unresolved. The germline V and J ends were trimmed by 7 bases and 4 bases, with 13 bases remaining between them. CDR3 length: 14 residues. Germline CDR1 is MDHEN and CDR2 is SYDVKM. The CDR3 nucleotides are TGTGCCAGCACCCCCGGCCGGTTCACCGGGGAGCTGTTTTTT. Residues: CASTPGRFTGELFF.

The chain carries TRBV30 and TRBJ2-2, with D perhaps assigned TRBD1 or TRBD2 (6 bases each). The V gene lost 3 bases and the J gene lost 5 bases, with 13 bases spanning the gap. The CDR3 consists of 14 residues. CDR1 is GTSNPN, CDR2 SVGIG, per germline (reference sequence). The CDR3 here is CAWRGGLGTGELFF. Here the CDR3 DNA reads TGTGCCTGGAGGGGGGGCCTTGGGACCGGGGAGCTGTTTTTT.

The chain has TRBV19 and TRBJ2-1, with 7 nucleotides matching TRBD2. CDR3 size: 16 residues. CDR1 and CDR2 from the germline V gene are LNHDA and SQIVND (reference sequence). The V gene end was trimmed by 3 bases and the J gene end by 5 bases; junction bases not matched to a gene: 10. Here the CDR3 reads CASSMAGVWMDNEQFF. The CDR3 nucleotides are TGTGCCAGTAGTATGGCGGGGGTTTGGATGGACAATGAGCAGTTCTTC.

The rearrangement joins TRBV11-2 to TRBJ2-5; TRBD2 agrees at 9 bases. The DNA end lines up better with TRBJ2-7; the J call may be wrong. The CDR3 length is 18 residues. The germline V gene encodes CDR1 SGHAT and CDR2 FQNNGV. In DNA, the CDR3 is TGTGCCAGCAGTCAAATCTCCCGCCAGCGGGGGGCTCGGTACGAGCAGTACTTC. The encoded protein is CASSQISRQRGARYEQYF.

This chain joins TRBV7-2 and TRBJ2-2, with D perhaps TRBD2 (5 bases). The V end was cut by 2 bases, the J end by 8 bases, with 15 bases between. CDR3 length: 15 amino acids. From germline, CDR1 is SGHTA and CDR2 FQGNSA. CDR3 sequence: CASSLNPAGPGELFF. For the CDR3, the DNA is TGTGCCAGCAGCTTAAATCCGGCGGGCCCAGGGGAGCTGTTTTTT.

The chain uses TRBV7-3 and TRBJ2-5, with D maybe TRBD2 (5 bases). Deletions cut 3 bases from V and 2 bases from J, with 10 bases between. The CDR3 extends over 14 amino acids. Germline V gene data show CDR1 as SGHTA and CDR2 as FQGTGA. CDR3 in amino acids: CASSLSGGQETQYF. Here the CDR3 DNA reads TGTGCCAGCAGCTTGAGTGGAGGTCAAGAGACCCAGTACTTC.

This clone showed up just a few times. The V gene is TRBV5-4, the J gene TRBJ2-7, with TRBD1 matching over 8 bases. This CDR3 has 13 residues. CDR1 and CDR2 (germline): SGHNT, YYREEE (reference sequence). Germline trimming cut 4 bases from V and 5 bases from J; bases unmatched to any gene: 5. CDR3 sequence: CASSLTGGDEQYF. The CDR3 nucleotides are TGTGCCAGCAGCCTAACAGGGGGAGACGAGCAGTACTTC.

This clone is large (0.1 to 1%). The CDR3 nucleotides are TGTGCCAGCAGTCTCATGCCCCTGGACTATAACTATGGCTACACCTTC. Amino acids: CASSLMPLDYNYGYTF. This chain joins TRBV28 and TRBJ1-2; no definite D call. CDR1 is MDHEN and CDR2 is SYDVKM in the germline V gene. This CDR3 spans 16 amino acids. The germline V and J ends were trimmed by 5 bases and 1 base, with 17 bases remaining between them.

The chain employs TRBV9 and TRBJ2-1; 8 bases agree with TRBD1. The ends lost 0 bases at V and 6 bases at J; junction bases unmatched: 8. The germline V gene has CDR1 SGDLS and CDR2 YYNGEE. This CDR3 spans 16 amino acids. The CDR3 region is CASSVAGGGKLNEQFF. As DNA, the CDR3 is TGTGCCAGCAGCGTAGCAGGGGGCGGTAAACTCAATGAGCAGTTCTTC.

Details on this clone: A single base is all that separates this from a far larger clone, so a read error is likely. The identical CDR3 is also encoded by other nucleotide sequences in the sample. The gene calls are TRBV7-3 and TRBJ1-2; D remains unclear. Per the germline V gene, CDR1 is SGHTA and CDR2 is FQGTGA. V gave up 5 bases and J gave up 3 bases, with 19 bases separating them. This CDR3 is 16 amino acids long. CDR3 sequence: CASSQDPPDLDYGYTF. The CDR3 nucleotides are TGTGCCAGCAGCCAAGATCCCCCAGACTTGGACTATGGCTACACCTTC.